Below are 21 T cell receptor beta chains sequenced from a single sample in a study of blood T cell repertoires in COVID-19. This table comes from immunoSEQ multiplex PCR, and its TCRdb copy is limited to in-frame clones, with some not included. The profile shows some 200,000 clones, roughly 87% of them singletons. The sequencing sample was made of peripheral blood. These receptor sequences come from a woman younger than 30 who had recovered from COVID-19.

This chain joins TRBV7-9 and TRBJ2-7, with a possible D match to TRBD2 (5 bases). V was pared by 0 bases and J by 0 bases, with 18 bases between. The CDR3 runs 18 residues. Per germline, CDR1 SEHNR and CDR2 FQNEAQ (reference sequence). In DNA, the CDR3 is TGTGCCAGCAGCTTAGCGCTAGGTCTAGCTTCTAGCTCCTACGAGCAGTACTTC. This gives the protein CASSLALGLASSSYEQYF.

The sample holds one count of this clone. This sequence joins TRBV11-2 and TRBJ2-4, with D possibly being TRBD2 (6 bases). The germline CDR1 and CDR2 sequences are SGHAT and FQNNGV. This CDR3 spans 18 amino acids. V lost 5 bases to trimming and J lost 0 bases, with 20 bases between them. CDR3 DNA sequence: TGTGCCAGCAGCACCGCGGGAAGGTTGAGTCTAGCCAAAAACATTCAGTACTTC. Its protein is CASSTAGRLSLAKNIQYF.

V is TRBV29-1 and J is TRBJ1-1, with D maybe TRBD1 (5 bases). V shed 4 bases and J shed 1 base, with 10 bases lying between them. Germline loops: CDR1 SQVTM, CDR2 ANQGSEA. The CDR3 extends over 13 amino acids. This chain's CDR3 is CSVVRGGNTEAFF. CDR3 in DNA: TGCAGCGTTGTACGGGGGGGGAACACTGAAGCTTTCTTT.

The chain carries TRBV6-6 and TRBJ2-1; the D is unclear. Trimming removed 5 bases from V and 9 bases from J, with 11 bases in between. The length of the CDR3 is 12 residues. Germline assignment: CDR1 MNHNY and CDR2 SVGAGI (reference sequence). The CDR3 loop is CASSPLLREQFF. The CDR3 nucleotides read TGTGCCAGCAGTCCGCTTCTACGTGAGCAGTTCTTC.

This chain links TRBV29-1 with TRBJ1-3; TRBD1 aligns across 7 bases. CDR3 length equals 14 residues. Germline V gene lookup returns CDR1 SQVTM and CDR2 ANQGSEA. Trimming at V came to 4 bases and at J to 4 bases, leaving 7 bases not matched to a gene. The chain's CDR3 is CSVARQGDGNTIYF. The CDR3 coding sequence is TGCAGCGTTGCACGGCAGGGGGACGGAAACACCATATATTTT.

The CDR3 sequence is CASSEWGDLPNTEAFF. The CDR3 DNA reads TGTGCCAGCAGTGAATGGGGGGACCTCCCTAACACTGAAGCTTTCTTT. The chain recombines TRBV6-1 with TRBJ1-1, with D possibly TRBD1 on 5 matching bases. CDR3 size: 16 residues. The V gene's germline CDR1 is MNHNS and CDR2 SASEGT. V lost 2 bases and J lost 2, with 15 bases in between.

This clone has just one count. This chain joins TRBV25-1 and TRBJ2-5; possibly TRBD1 for D (6 bases). There are 17 residues in the CDR3. Per the germline V gene, CDR1 is MGHDK and CDR2 is SYGVNS. Deletions cut 5 bases from V and 1 base from J, with 20 bases between. CDR3 sequence (DNA): TGTGCCAGCAGTCCACCTAGGTCTAGGACAGTCCAAGAGACCCAGTACTTC. Translating it yields CASSPPRSRTVQETQYF.

This clone came up a few times. This sequence joins TRBV21-1 and TRBJ2-1; the listed D gene, TRBD1, was not tested against the DNA. TRBV21-1 is reported as a pseudogene. This CDR3 region has 17 residues. CDR3 sequence (DNA): TGTGCCAGCAGCAGCTCCAAGGGGAAGACAGAAACCAATGAGCAGTTCTTC. Amino acid sequence: CASSSSKGKTETNEQFF.

The chain employs TRBV7-3 and TRBJ2-2; D gene uncertain. In germline, CDR1 is SGHTA, CDR2 FQGTGA. V gave up 3 bases and J gave up 3 bases, with 8 bases separating them. The CDR3 is 14 residues long. The CDR3 region has the DNA TGTGCCAGCAGCTTTAAGAGATACACCGGGGAGCTGTTTTTT. This codes for CASSFKRYTGELFF.

V usage is TRBV30 and J usage is TRBJ1-3; TRBD1 aligns across 9 bases. V dropped 4 bases and J dropped 3; count of bases not matched to a gene: 16. CDR1 GTSNPN and CDR2 SVGIG come from the germline V gene (reference sequence). The CDR3 is 18 amino acids. CDR3 DNA sequence: TGTGCCTGGAATGGACCGGGACAGGGAACGGTCGGTGGAAACACCATATATTTT. It yields the protein CAWNGPGQGTVGGNTIYF.

The chain joins TRBV5-6 to TRBJ2-7; D is perhaps TRBD2 (7 bases). V dropped 1 base and J dropped 4 bases, with 15 bases sitting between them. The CDR3 has 15 residues. Germline CDR1 is SGHDT and CDR2 is YYEEEE. Written as DNA, the CDR3 is TGTGCCAGCAGCTTGAGTCGGGGGGCAGGGTACGAGCAGTACTTC. Translated, it gives CASSLSRGAGYEQYF.

The chain employs TRBV11-1 and TRBJ2-1; 12 positions agree with TRBD2. The V gene's germline CDR1 is SGHAT and CDR2 FQDESV (reference sequence). The CDR3 has 15 amino acids. The J segment lost 4 bases and the V segment lost 3 bases, leaving 1 base of the junction unmatched. CDR3 in DNA: TGTGCCAGCAGCTTCCTAGCGGGAGGGTACAATGAGCAGTTCTTC. Amino acids: CASSFLAGGYNEQFF.

This rearrangement joins TRBV6-1 to TRBJ2-3; 7 nucleotides agree with TRBD2. The junction had 7 bases not matched to a gene; V was cut back by 2 bases and J by 2 bases. Germline V gene data show CDR1 as MNHNS and CDR2 as SASEGT. This CDR3 region has 16 residues. The CDR3 DNA sequence: TGTGCCAGCAGTGAAAGGGAGGGAGGGGTCACAGATACGCAGTATTTT. It translates to CASSEREGGVTDTQYF.

The chain couples TRBV3-1 (or the pseudogene TRBV3-2) to TRBJ2-3; no clear D. The CDR3 loop spans 17 amino acids. Germline values: CDR1 LGHDT, CDR2 YNNKEL (reference sequence). Between the trimmed V and J ends, which lost 0 bases and 0 bases, there was a span of 13 bases. CDR3 amino acids: CASSQEGGAPSTDTQYF. The CDR3 coding sequence is TGTGCCAGCAGCCAAGAAGGCGGAGCACCTAGCACAGATACGCAGTATTTT.

The gene calls are TRBV11-2 and TRBJ1-4, with no clear D. Trimming took 0 bases from V and 7 from J, leaving 6 bases between them. CDR1 and CDR2 from the germline V gene are SGHAT and FQNNGV. This CDR3 spans 13 amino acids. In nucleotides, the CDR3 is TGTGCCAGCAGCTTAGATCCCCGTGAAAAACTGTTTTTT. It specifies CASSLDPREKLFF.

The rearrangement joins TRBV19 to TRBJ2-7, with unresolved D. The ends were cut back, 4 bases at V and 6 bases at J, with 10 bases in the middle. Germline-derived CDR1 and CDR2 are LNHDA and SQIVND (reference sequence). This CDR3 is 12 amino acids long. CDR3 DNA: TGTGCCAGTAGTAAAAATTTAGTCGAGCAGTACTTC. Its translation is CASSKNLVEQYF.

In this sample, this clone turned up many times. The rearrangement uses TRBV25-1 and TRBJ2-3; no reliable D call. Trimming pared 7 bases from V and 1 base from J, leaving 12 bases between. The CDR3 extends over 14 amino acids. The V gene's germline CDR1 is MGHDK and CDR2 SYGVNS. The CDR3 DNA sequence: TGTGCCAGCACCCCGCCAGTGGGCACAGATACGCAGTATTTT. Its protein product is CASTPPVGTDTQYF.

This chain links TRBV30 with TRBJ1-1; D remains ambiguous. Germline V gene sequence: CDR1 GTSNPN, CDR2 SVGIG (reference sequence). CDR3 length: 15 residues. The CDR3 here is CGVSWARRLNTEAFF. The CDR3 nucleotides are TGTGGCGTTTCCTGGGCGCGGAGGCTGAACACTGAAGCTTTCTTT.

The genes are TRBV7-3 and TRBJ2-1, with 9 bases fitting TRBD1. Looked up from germline, CDR1 is SGHTA and CDR2 is FQGTGA. The CDR3 loop spans 15 amino acids. V lost 6 bases to trimming and J lost 5 bases; unmatched junction nucleotides: 8. This chain's CDR3 is CASSSNRGQHNEQFF. CDR3 bases: TGTGCCAGCAGTTCCAACAGGGGGCAACACAATGAGCAGTTCTTC. The full variable domain, rest sourced from reference TRBV7-3 and TRBJ2-1, is GAGVSQTPSNKVTEKGKYVELRCDPISGHTALYWYRQSLGQGPEFLIYFQGTGAADDSGLPNDRFFAVRPEGSVSTLKIQRTERGDSAVYLCASSSNRGQHNEQFFGPGTRLTVL.

CDR3 coding DNA: TGTGCCAGCAGGTACGGGGGCTCAGCTAACTATGGCTACACCTTC. This translates into CASRYGGSANYGYTF. This chain joins TRBV6-5 and TRBJ1-2; tentative D call: TRBD1 (6 bases). Germline V gene sequence: CDR1 MNHEY, CDR2 SVGAGI. V lost 6 bases, J lost 0 bases, and 14 bases lay in between. This CDR3 has 15 residues.

The V gene is TRBV30, the J gene TRBJ2-1, with TRBD2 matching over 10 bases. The germline V gene encodes CDR1 GTSNPN and CDR2 SVGIG (reference sequence). Unmatched junction bases numbered 7, after V lost 3 bases and J lost 8 bases. The CDR3 runs 14 residues. The CDR3 coding sequence is TGTGCCTGGAGATGGGGGCTAGCGGGGGATGAGCAGTTCTTC. It codes for CAWRWGLAGDEQFF. Drawing the rest from reference TRBV30 and TRBJ2-1, the complete variable domain is SQTIHQWPATLVQPVGSPLSLECTVEGTSNPNLYWYRQAAGRGLQLLFYSVGIGQISSEVPQNLSASRPQDRQFILSSKKLLLSDSGFYLCAWRWGLAGDEQFFGPGTRLTVL.